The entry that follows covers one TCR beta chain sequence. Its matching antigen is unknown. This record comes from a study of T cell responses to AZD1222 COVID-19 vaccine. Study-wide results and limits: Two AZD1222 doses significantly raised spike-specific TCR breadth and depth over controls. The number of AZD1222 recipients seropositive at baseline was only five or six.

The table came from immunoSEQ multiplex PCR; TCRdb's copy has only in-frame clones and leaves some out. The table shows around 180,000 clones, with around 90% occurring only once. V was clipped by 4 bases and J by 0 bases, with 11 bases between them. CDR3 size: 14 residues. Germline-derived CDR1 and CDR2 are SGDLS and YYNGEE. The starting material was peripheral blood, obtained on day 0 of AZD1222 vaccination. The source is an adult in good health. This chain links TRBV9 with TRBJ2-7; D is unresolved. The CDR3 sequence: CASSSDGYSYEQYF. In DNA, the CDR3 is TGTGCCAGCAGCTCGGACGGCTACTCCTACGAGCAGTACTTC.